This T cell receptor (beta chain) appears in the sequencing data of a study of CD8 T cells in Susac syndrome. Study summary: Susac syndrome patients were untreated, on corticosteroids with some adding intravenous immunoglobulin, or on intravenous immunoglobulin only.

RNA in amounts of roughly 0.5 to 1 ug was reverse transcribed with random hexamers. Using its own MiXCR run on the immunoSEQ multiplex PCR reads, TCRdb lists one record per CDR3 protein. The table has about 190,000 distinct CDR3 sequences, just under 95% seen once. Germline assignment: CDR1 PRHDT and CDR2 FYEKMQ (reference sequence). The J segment lost 3 bases and the V segment lost 5 bases, leaving 6 bases of the junction unmatched. CDR3 length: 15 residues. In contrast to the negatively isolated CD8+ and CD4+ T cells, TEMRA cells were FACS-enriched. The clonotype comes from a human donor with Susac syndrome. This rearrangement joins TRBV13 to TRBJ2-1; 8 nucleotides line up with TRBD1. Sequences were obtained from CD8+ T cells from PBMCs. For the CDR3, the DNA is TGTGCCAGCAGCCCCCGGGACAGGCTCTACAATGAGCAGTTCTTC. It translates to CASSPRDRLYNEQFF.